This T cell receptor beta chain was identified during a study of control samples from healthy donors and cancer patients. The assay was immunoSEQ multiplex PCR, and TCRdb's table has in-frame clones only and misses some. The table has approximately 170,000 clones, roughly nine tenths seen once; the top ten hold roughly 0.7%. The length of the CDR3 is 14 residues. V lost 3 bases to trimming and J lost 5 bases, with 13 bases between them. Germline V CDR1 and CDR2: SGHRS, YFSETQ. The clonotype was recovered from a young woman in good health. The genes are TRBV5-1 and TRBJ2-3; D may be TRBD2 (5 bases). Sequences were obtained from blood. CDR3: CASSWELNGDTQYF. For the CDR3, the DNA is TGCGCCAGCAGCTGGGAGCTCAACGGAGATACGCAGTATTTT.